This T cell receptor (beta chain) was found in a study of CD8 T cells in ankylosing spondylitis. The germline V gene has CDR1 KGHSY and CDR2 FQNENV. V was pared by 4 bases and J by 0 bases, with 10 bases between. This CDR3 region has 14 residues. Making use of molecular barcodes, quantitative 5'-RACE generated TCR beta libraries. Each CDR3 protein gets one entry after TCRdb re-called the 5' RACE reads with MiXCR. The top ten clones hold about a sixth of a sample with a few hundred thousand distinct CDR3 sequences, around 20% of them seen once. Notes on the study in general: Seemingly characteristic of ankylosing spondylitis blood was a TCR beta motif consisting of 7 or 8 highly homologous variants.

This clonotype was picked up a small number of times. Its antigen is still unknown. The genes are TRBV16 and TRBJ2-7; D is possibly TRBD2 (5 bases). This TCR was recovered from a male donor with ankylosing spondylitis. Sample: blood, either unsorted or a sorted T cell fraction (not recorded which). In nucleotides, the CDR3 is TGTGCCAGCAGCCGGGTGGGGAGCTCCTACGAGCAGTACTTC. It codes for CASSRVGSSYEQYF.